This TCR beta chain comes out of a study of naive and memory T cell subsets. This clonotype was seen a handful of times. The CDR3 is 14 amino acids. J was trimmed by 5 bases and V by 4 bases; bases with no gene match: 10. Germline loops: CDR1 SQVTM, CDR2 ANQGSEA. Four PCR rounds used nested alpha and beta constant region primers plus the SP2 primer. MiXCR was run by TCRdb on the 5' RACE reads, yielding one entry per CDR3 protein. Of about 62,000 distinct CDR3 sequences listed, approximately 8.5% are singletons. A UMI-containing oligonucleotide was joined by 3' ligation to the TCR cDNA template. V usage is TRBV29-1 and J usage is TRBJ1-1; 7 bases are shared with TRBD1. The sequence was collected from a female donor in good health. The CDR3 sequence is CSVALTGSMTEAFF. The CDR3 bases are TGCAGCGTTGCCCTGACAGGGAGTATGACTGAAGCTTTCTTT.